The 2 T cell receptor beta chains below all came from one sample that was sequenced in a study of T cell changes during pregnancy in multiple sclerosis. Only in-frame clones appear in the TCRdb table, and some are missing; sequencing was by immunoSEQ multiplex PCR. The sample holds nearly 80,000 clones, approximately 92% seen once. Here the sequenced sample was CD4+ T cells from peripheral blood mononuclear cells, taken before pregnancy. The receptors come from a female donor with multiple sclerosis, enrolled in a pregnancy study.

The chain couples TRBV7-9 to TRBJ1-5, with D hard to call. Germline CDR1 and CDR2: SEHNR and FQNEAQ (reference sequence). The CDR3 covers 13 residues. V gave up 1 base and J gave up 9 bases, with 10 bases separating them. CDR3 protein: CASSLVAGSPQHF. In DNA, the CDR3 is TGTGCCAGCAGCTTAGTAGCGGGATCGCCCCAGCATTTT.

DNA of the CDR3: TGTGCCAGCAGCCAGAGACAGGGGAACACTGAAGCTTTCTTT. Amino acid sequence: CASSQRQGNTEAFF. This rearrangement joins TRBV7-2 to TRBJ1-1; TRBD1 matches 7 bases. The V segment lost 5 bases and the J segment 1 base; nucleotides outside the gene matches: 4. Per the germline V gene, CDR1 is SGHTA and CDR2 is FQGNSA. This CDR3 is built from 14 residues.